One and the same sample provided the 20 T cell receptor beta chains below, sequenced in a study of identical twins. MiXCR was run by TCRdb on the 5' RACE reads, yielding one entry per CDR3 protein. This table has 550,000 to 800,000 distinct CDR3 sequences, roughly 7.1% appearing once. These records were also assigned to another study, of yellow fever vaccine responses in identical twins.

Specimen: PBMCs. All receptors derive from a woman aged 18-29 years in good health.

The chain links TRBV7-9 to TRBJ2-3, with D unresolved. The ends were cut back, 2 bases at V and 0 bases at J, with 9 bases in the middle. Germline V gene sequence: CDR1 SEHNR, CDR2 FQNEAQ (reference sequence). The CDR3 covers 15 residues. Here the CDR3 DNA reads TGTGCCAGCAGCTTAAGATATCCCAGCACAGATACGCAGTATTTT. Protein: CASSLRYPSTDTQYF.

This clonotype was counted only a few times. V and J are TRBV14 and TRBJ1-1; possible D gene TRBD1, 5 bases. CDR1 SGHDN and CDR2 FVKESK come from the germline V gene. V shed 2 bases and J shed 4 bases, with 14 bases lying between them. The CDR3 loop spans 15 amino acids. CDR3: CASSQLRGRGTEAFF. Written as DNA, the CDR3 is TGTGCCAGCAGCCAACTAAGGGGTAGGGGCACTGAAGCTTTCTTT. The full variable domain, rest sourced from reference TRBV14 and TRBJ1-1, is EAGVTQFPSHSVIEKGQTVTLRCDPISGHDNLYWYRRVMGKEIKFLLHFVKESKQDESGMPNNRFLAERTGGTYSTLKVQPAELEDSGVYFCASSQLRGRGTEAFFGQGTRLTVV.

There are many counts of this clonotype. The J gene is TRBJ2-3, the V gene TRBV5-1; 10 bases match TRBD2. J was trimmed by 4 bases and V by 4 bases; bases with no gene match: 3. The CDR3 length is 14 residues. Germline V CDR1 and CDR2: SGHRS, YFSETQ. The CDR3 nucleotides are TGCGCCAGCAGCCCGGGACTAGCGTCAGATACGCAGTATTTT. Protein product: CASSPGLASDTQYF.

This clonotype was recorded many times. The chain uses TRBV3-1 and TRBJ2-1, with TRBD1 identical over 10 bases. This CDR3 has 12 amino acids. Germline V lookup: CDR1 LGHDT, CDR2 YNNKEL (reference sequence). V lost 3 bases and J lost 15; bases outside the gene matches: 5. The CDR3 DNA reads as TGTGCCAGCAGCCATGAGACAGGGGGCCTGTTCTTC. Residues: CASSHETGGLFF.

V and J are TRBV12-3 or TRBV12-4 and TRBJ2-1, with 8 bases lining up with TRBD2. The V and J ends lost 4 bases and 7 bases, in that order; junction bases with no gene match: 12. The CDR3 is made up of 16 amino acids. The CDR3 coding sequence is TGTGCCAGCAGTTCCCCGCGGGGGGTGATACCTAATGAGCAGTTCTTC. As protein: CASSSPRGVIPNEQFF.

This chain links TRBV29-1 with TRBJ2-1, with TRBD2 identical over 7 bases. Germline values: CDR1 SQVTM, CDR2 ANQGSEA. The CDR3 runs 13 residues. Trimming removed 6 bases from V and 4 bases from J; junction bases left unmatched: 6. Here the CDR3 reads CSVSGTTYNEQFF. The CDR3 DNA reads as TGCAGCGTGAGCGGGACCACTTACAATGAGCAGTTCTTC.

The V call is TRBV11-2, the J call TRBJ2-1, with TRBD2 identical over 9 bases. The CDR3 loop spans 15 amino acids. Germline CDR1 reads SGHAT; CDR2 reads FQNNGV. J was trimmed by 6 bases and V by 4 bases; bases with no gene match: 7. The CDR3 DNA sequence: TGTGCCAGCAGCTGGGGTAGCGGGGGCGTCAATGAGCAGTTCTTC. This translates into CASSWGSGGVNEQFF. Complete variable domain (other parts from reference TRBV11-2 and TRBJ2-1): EAGVAQSPRYKIIEKRQSVAFWCNPISGHATLYWYQQILGQGPKLLIQFQNNGVVDDSQLPKDRFSAERLKGVDSTLKIQPAKLEDSAVYLCASSWGSGGVNEQFFGPGTRLTVL.

This chain joins TRBV5-4 and TRBJ2-5, with TRBD1 matching over 7 bases. The CDR3 totals 15 residues. Trimming took 3 bases from V and 2 from J; bases not matched to a gene: 7. The germline V gene has CDR1 SGHNT and CDR2 YYREEE (reference sequence). In DNA, the CDR3 is TGTGCCAGCAGCTATACCCCGGGACAGCAAGAGACCCAGTACTTC. It is translated as CASSYTPGQQETQYF.

In its sample, this clonotype was seen many times. V gene TRBV10-3 combines with J gene TRBJ1-1; 8 nucleotides match TRBD1. The CDR3 spans 19 residues. Germline V CDR1 and CDR2: ENHRY, SYGVKD. V gave up 6 bases and J gave up 2 bases; unmatched junction bases: 20. The CDR3 bases are TGTGCCATCAGCGCAAATAGGGCAGGGGGCTCTGGGAAAAACACTGAAGCTTTCTTT. This codes for CAISANRAGGSGKNTEAFF.

The CDR3 coding sequence is TGTGCCACCAGTGACCCGGGACAGCGGGCTTTCTTT. Its protein is CATSDPGQRAFF. The chain has TRBV24-1 and TRBJ1-1, with 7 bases matching TRBD1. This CDR3 has 12 residues. Germline trimming cut 4 bases from V and 11 bases from J; bases unmatched to any gene: 6. CDR1 is KGHDR and CDR2 is SFDVKD in the germline V gene.

The rearrangement joins TRBV5-1 to TRBJ2-2; 13 nucleotides agree with TRBD2. With V trimmed by 3 bases and J by 5 bases, 7 bases remained unmatched. In germline, CDR1 is SGHRS, CDR2 YFSETQ. The CDR3 totals 17 residues. The CDR3 coding sequence is TGCGCCAGCAGCTCGGGACTAGCGGGGCCGGGAACCGGGGAGCTGTTTTTT. Translation gives CASSSGLAGPGTGELFF.

The chain recombines TRBV6-1 with TRBJ2-2; D ambiguous. Between the trimmed V and J ends, which lost 7 bases and 1 base, there was a span of 13 bases. CDR1 and CDR2 from the germline V gene are MNHNS and SASEGT. The length of the CDR3 is 15 residues. CDR3 DNA sequence: TGTGCCAGCACCCGGGCCGGATTGAACACCGGGGAGCTGTTTTTT. Translating gives CASTRAGLNTGELFF.

This clonotype was seen at least ten times. J is TRBJ2-5 and V is TRBV6-1, with 9 bases that match TRBD2. The junction had 15 bases not matched to a gene; V was cut back by 8 bases and J by 8 bases. The CDR3 sequence is 15 residues long. CDR1 is MNHNS, CDR2 SASEGT, per germline. CDR3 amino acids: CASWGSGRGAGTQYF. The CDR3, as DNA: TGTGCCAGCTGGGGTAGCGGGAGAGGGGCAGGTACCCAGTACTTC.

The chain recombines TRBV12-3 or TRBV12-4 with TRBJ2-7; TRBD1 matches 9 bases. This CDR3 contains 15 residues. The V gene end was trimmed by 5 bases and the J gene end by 0 bases; junction bases not matched to a gene: 5. The CDR3 nucleotides read TGTGCCAGCAGTCTGGGACAGGGATTCTCCTACGAGCAGTACGTC. It is translated as CASSLGQGFSYEQYV.

This clonotype was detected only a few times. The rearrangement joins TRBV12-3 or TRBV12-4 to TRBJ2-1; perhaps TRBD2 as D (6 bases). The CDR3 is 15 amino acids. V was shortened by 3 bases and J by 3 bases, with 12 bases between the two germline ends. DNA for the CDR3: TGTGCCAGCAGTTTTATCGGCGGGAACTACAATGAGCAGTTCTTC. Its translation: CASSFIGGNYNEQFF.

This clonotype was seen many times. This sequence joins TRBV10-3 and TRBJ2-1; D gene unclear. V was cut by 3 bases and J by 9 bases, with 12 bases left in between. The CDR3 has 13 amino acids. CDR1 ENHRY and CDR2 SYGVKD come from the germline V gene. CDR3 nucleotide sequence: TGTGCCATCAGTGACTACAAGGTCGGTGAGCAGTTCTTC. It yields the protein CAISDYKVGEQFF.

The rearrangement links TRBV3-1 to TRBJ2-4; 13 bases are a match to TRBD2. Germline V gives CDR1 LGHDT, CDR2 YNNKEL (reference sequence). After removal of 5 bases from V and 3 bases from J, the junction contained 10 bases not matched to a gene. CDR3 length: 18 amino acids. The CDR3 reads CASSDRTSGSWVKNIQYF. Here the CDR3 DNA reads TGTGCCAGCAGCGATCGGACTAGCGGGAGTTGGGTCAAAAACATTCAGTACTTC.

The chain combines TRBV5-1 with TRBJ1-5; 7 bases map to TRBD1. The CDR3 spans 13 residues. The J segment lost 7 bases and the V segment lost 2 bases, leaving 3 bases of the junction unmatched. Germline values: CDR1 SGHRS, CDR2 YFSETQ. CDR3 bases: TGCGCCAGCAGCTTACAGGGGACCCAGCCCCAGCATTTT. As protein: CASSLQGTQPQHF. Full variable domain (outside the CDR3, taken from reference TRBV5-1 and TRBJ1-5): KAGVTQTPRYLIKTRGQQVTLSCSPISGHRSVSWYQQTPGQGLQFLFEYFSETQRNKGNFPGRFSGRQFSNSRSEMNVSTLELGDSALYLCASSLQGTQPQHFGDGTRLSIL.

There are a few counts of this clonotype. The chain carries TRBV20-1 and TRBJ2-1, with D hard to call. The CDR3 contains 12 residues. CDR1 is DFQATT and CDR2 is SNEGSKA in the germline V gene (reference sequence). Trimming pared 2 bases from V and 5 bases from J, leaving 7 bases between. The CDR3 is CSARRTNNEQFF. CDR3 nucleotide sequence: TGCAGTGCTAGACGGACCAACAATGAGCAGTTCTTC.

This clonotype occurred a few times. In nucleotides, the CDR3 is TGTGCCATCAGCTCCAACAGCCGCTCCTACGAGCAGTACGTC. Protein product: CAISSNSRSYEQYV. This chain connects TRBV10-3 to TRBJ2-7; D is ambiguous. Trimming took off 6 bases at V and 0 bases at J, with 12 bases between the two ends. CDR1 is ENHRY and CDR2 is SYGVKD in the germline V gene. The CDR3 is 14 amino acids.